The rows below give T cell receptor beta chains drawn from one sample of a study of T cell clones after liver transplantation. Measured with immunoSEQ multiplex PCR; TCRdb has only the in-frame clones, and not every one. The sample comprises fewer than 85,000 clones, over 70% of which are singletons, and 0.79% rests with the top ten. Specimen: CD4+ T cells from blood, collected 12 months after liver transplant. These receptors originate from a human patient who received a liver transplant. The T cells may partly be graft donor cells. Each CDR3 is given with its conserved first and last residue.

j_call | v_call | cdr3_aa
TRBJ2-1 | TRBV6-1 | CASCRGPYNEQFF
TRBJ2-7 | TRBV28 | CASSPHSGSSYEQYF
TRBJ1-1 | TRBV6-4 | CASSPTPMSNTEAFF
TRBJ1-1 | TRBV28 | CASSLIGGINTEAFF
TRBJ1-2 | TRBV2 | CASSADLAGKGYTF
TRBJ2-7 | TRBV29-1 | CSVTGTHHYEQYF
TRBJ1-2 | TRBV5-1 | CASSSPGRPSGGYTF
TRBJ1-4 | TRBV5-1 | CASSPGPGEEKLFF
TRBJ1-2 | TRBV28 | CASSLMGQSFRGGGYTF
TRBJ1-2 | TRBV5-1 | CASSPRSGQDINYGYTF
TRBJ2-7 | TRBV5-1 | CASRTLAGAYEQYF
TRBJ2-2 | TRBV6-6 | CASSRLGPRGELLF
TRBJ1-1 | TRBV7-2 | CASSLGQGWYTEAFF
TRBJ2-5 | TRBV7-2 | CASSLAGSGETQYF
TRBJ1-2 | TRBV20-1 | CSAPSLSGYTF
TRBJ1-2 | TRBV6-5 | CASRGQGAGDYGYTF
TRBJ1-1 | TRBV27 | CASSLSQGRTEAFF
TRBJ1-1 | TRBV18 | CASSLGQYTEAFF
TRBJ1-2 | TRBV4-1 | CASSQAVQAPSGYTF
TRBJ2-7 | TRBV28 | CASSLRDRVFYEQYF
TRBJ1-2 | TRBV9 | CASSTRQGRGYTF
TRBJ1-2 | TRBV9 | CASSVKGTGYGYTF
TRBJ1-1 | TRBV5-1 | CASSDQGNTEAFF
TRBJ1-1 | TRBV29-1 | CSVEDRGHGEAFF
TRBJ2-5 | TRBV10-1 | CASSEGTSGTQETQYF
TRBJ2-5 | TRBV5-1 | CASSSRPNPRETQYF
TRBJ1-4 | TRBV18 | CASSPPQPNEKLFF
TRBJ2-3 | TRBV4-3 | CASSHSDTQYF
TRBJ2-7 | TRBV7-2 | CASSRQAGDTYEQYF
TRBJ2-5 | TRBV4-2 | CASSPLGSVQETQYF
TRBJ1-3 | TRBV5-1 | CASSLFRDRDYSGNTIYF
TRBJ1-5 | TRBV6-4 | CASSDSRQKNQPQHF
TRBJ2-3 | TRBV14 | CASSQRDFNTQYF
TRBJ2-7 | TRBV28 | CASSGRLAGRVYEQYF
TRBJ1-1 | TRBV6-5 | CPHVITEAFF
TRBJ2-2 | TRBV11-2 | CASSSRSWTSGKDTGELFF
TRBJ1-2 | TRBV25-1 | CASSRQGNYGYTF
TRBJ2-7 | TRBV28 | CASSLRGSTSREQYF
TRBJ1-2 | TRBV5-6 | CASSLAGHYGYTF
TRBJ1-1 | TRBV18 | CASSPPGTGEAFF
TRBJ2-1 | TRBV5-4 | CASSPRPAGNYNEQFF
TRBJ1-5 | TRBV18 | CASSPLDISPGTGQPQHF
TRBJ1-2 | TRBV7-2 | CASSLNLVAGYTF
TRBJ2-2 | TRBV9 | CASSVAPPGRVDGELFF
TRBJ2-7 | TRBV5-4 | CASSLDITYEQYF
TRBJ2-1 | TRBV28 | CASRGTSGMVEQFF
TRBJ1-1 | TRBV7-9 | CASSFGTGTLNTEAFF
TRBJ2-7 | TRBV7-2 | CASSLFPASTYEQYF
TRBJ2-5 | TRBV11-2 | CASSLEWTQETQYF
TRBJ2-7 | TRBV23-1 | CASSQSPVTGGLEEQYF
TRBJ2-2 | TRBV5-1 | CASSERGHNTGELFF
TRBJ2-1 | TRBV5-6 | CASSWGPLGLAGVYNEQFF
TRBJ2-3 | TRBV28 | CASSLPVSTDTQYF